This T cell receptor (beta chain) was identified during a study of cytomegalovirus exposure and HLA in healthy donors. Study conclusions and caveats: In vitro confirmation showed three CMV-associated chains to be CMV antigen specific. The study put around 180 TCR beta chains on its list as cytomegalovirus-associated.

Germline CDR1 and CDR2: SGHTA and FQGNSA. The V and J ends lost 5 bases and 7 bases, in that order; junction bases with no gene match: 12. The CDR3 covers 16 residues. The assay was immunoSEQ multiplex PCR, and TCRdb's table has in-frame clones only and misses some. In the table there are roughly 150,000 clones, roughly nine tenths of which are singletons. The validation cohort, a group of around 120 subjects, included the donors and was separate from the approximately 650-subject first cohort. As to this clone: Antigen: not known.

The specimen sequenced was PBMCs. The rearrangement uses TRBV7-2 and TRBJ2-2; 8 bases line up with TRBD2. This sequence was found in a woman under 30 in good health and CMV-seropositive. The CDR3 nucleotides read TGTGCCAGCAGCCCGAGAGCTAGCGGGTGGGGCGGGGAGCTGTTTTTT. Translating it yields CASSPRASGWGGELFF.